Each of the 9 T cell receptor beta chains below was sequenced from the same sample in a study of shared clonotypes between healthy human individuals. TCRdb's table, derived via immunoSEQ multiplex PCR, lists solely in-frame clones and lacks some. The data hold 2.3 million or so clones, with 90% to 95% observed a single time. Input material: naive CD4+ T cells from PBMCs. Subset meaning: CD45RA+ positively selected. The receptor source for this set is a man in his late teens or twenties in good health. Some clones in this sample may be carry-over from other donors' samples.

This chain links TRBV5-4 with TRBJ2-6; D remains ambiguous. Trimming took off 2 bases at V and 0 bases at J, with 15 bases between the two ends. This CDR3 contains 18 residues. The V gene's germline CDR1 is SGHNT and CDR2 YYREEE (reference sequence). The CDR3 nucleotides read TGTGCCAGCAGCTTTTTGTTCAGGACGGACTCTGGGGCCAACGTCCTGACTTTC. Translating gives CASSFLFRTDSGANVLTF.

Remarks on this clone: Other DNA sequences in the same sample also yield this CDR3. The rearrangement joins TRBV28 to TRBJ1-5; D not certain. CDR3 length: 13 residues. Between the trimmed V and J ends, which lost 5 bases and 2 bases, there was a span of 7 bases. CDR1 and CDR2 (germline): MDHEN, SYDVKM. The CDR3 spells CASSGNRNQPQHF. CDR3 in DNA: TGTGCCAGCAGTGGAAATCGCAATCAGCCCCAGCATTTT.

J is TRBJ1-2 and V is TRBV28; 8 nucleotides align to TRBD1. The germline V gene encodes CDR1 MDHEN and CDR2 SYDVKM. The V segment lost 3 bases and the J segment 5 bases; nucleotides outside the gene matches: 8. CDR3 size: 15 residues. The CDR3 loop is CASSLGDRTTYGYTF. CDR3 DNA: TGTGCCAGCAGTTTGGGGGACAGGACCACGTATGGCTACACCTTC.

The chain carries TRBV9 and TRBJ2-3, with D possibly being TRBD1 or TRBD2 (5 bases each). The CDR3 has 18 residues. V shed 0 bases and J shed 6 bases, with 23 bases lying between them. CDR1 and CDR2 from the germline V gene are SGDLS and YYNGEE. CDR3 DNA sequence: TGTGCCAGCAGCGTAGTAAAGTGGGACCCTCACAAGGCCGATACGCAGTATTTT. This translates into CASSVVKWDPHKADTQYF.

In regard to this clone: Within the sample, other DNA sequences also encode this same CDR3. V and J are TRBV14 and TRBJ2-7, with D uncertain. CDR3 length: 11 amino acids. Deletions cut 4 bases from V and 4 bases from J, with 5 bases between. Germline V CDR1 and CDR2: SGHDN, FVKESK. The CDR3 DNA follows: TGTGCCAGCAGCCCTGGGTACGAGCAGTACTTC. This encodes CASSPGYEQYF.

Only one count was recorded for this clone. The V gene is TRBV7-7, the J gene TRBJ2-5; D is uncertain. V was clipped by 1 base and J by 2 bases, with 5 bases between them. CDR3 length: 13 amino acids. CDR1 is SSHAT, CDR2 FNYEAQ, per germline (reference sequence). In DNA, the CDR3 is TGTGCCAGCAGCTTAGGTATTCAAGAGACCCAGTACTTC. As protein: CASSLGIQETQYF.

The chain combines TRBV30 with TRBJ2-1, with 7 positions matching TRBD2. Germline V CDR1 and CDR2: GTSNPN, SVGIG (reference sequence). This CDR3 spans 16 amino acids. With V trimmed by 6 bases and J by 2 bases, 13 bases remained unmatched. The CDR3 here is CACPYVAGEAYNEQFF. CDR3 nucleotide sequence: TGTGCCTGTCCCTATGTGGCGGGAGAAGCCTACAATGAGCAGTTCTTC.

This chain connects TRBV2 to TRBJ2-4, with 7 bases fitting TRBD1. The CDR3 loop spans 14 amino acids. Trimming removed 7 bases from V and 10 bases from J; junction bases left unmatched: 13. Germline V gene lookup returns CDR1 SNHLY and CDR2 FYNNEI. The CDR3 nucleotides read TGTGCCAGCACCCCCGGGACAGATCCATCGATTCAGTACTTC. Amino acids: CASTPGTDPSIQYF. Complete variable domain (other parts from reference TRBV2 and TRBJ2-4): EPEVTQTPSHQVTQMGQEVILRCVPISNHLYFYWYRQILGQKVEFLVSFYNNEISEKSEIFDDQFSVERPDGSNFTLKIRSTKLEDSAMYFCASTPGTDPSIQYFGAGTRLSVL.

V usage is TRBV6-5 and J usage is TRBJ1-3; TRBD1 is a possible D gene (5 bases). V gave up 4 bases and J gave up 3 bases, with 13 bases separating them. The CDR3 loop spans 15 amino acids. Germline V gene data show CDR1 as MNHEY and CDR2 as SVGAGI. The CDR3 loop is CASSSGKGLGNTIYF. CDR3 bases: TGTGCCAGCAGTTCCGGAAAGGGACTTGGAAACACCATATATTTT.